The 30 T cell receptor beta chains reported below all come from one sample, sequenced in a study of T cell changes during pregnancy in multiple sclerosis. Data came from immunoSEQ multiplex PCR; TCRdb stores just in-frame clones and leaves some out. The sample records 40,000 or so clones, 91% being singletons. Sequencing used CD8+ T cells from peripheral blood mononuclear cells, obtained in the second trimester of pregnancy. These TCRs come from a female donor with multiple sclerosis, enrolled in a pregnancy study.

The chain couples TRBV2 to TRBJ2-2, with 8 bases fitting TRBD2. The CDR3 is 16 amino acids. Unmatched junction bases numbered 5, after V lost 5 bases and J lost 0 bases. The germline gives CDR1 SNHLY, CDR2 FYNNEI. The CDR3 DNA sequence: TGTGCCAGCAGTCCGCCGGGAGGGCCGAACACCGGGGAGCTGTTTTTT. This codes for CASSPPGGPNTGELFF. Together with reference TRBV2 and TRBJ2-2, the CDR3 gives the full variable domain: EPEVTQTPSHQVTQMGQEVILRCVPISNHLYFYWYRQILGQKVEFLVSFYNNEISEKSEIFDDQFSVERPDGSNFTLKIRSTKLEDSAMYFCASSPPGGPNTGELFFGEGSRLTVL.

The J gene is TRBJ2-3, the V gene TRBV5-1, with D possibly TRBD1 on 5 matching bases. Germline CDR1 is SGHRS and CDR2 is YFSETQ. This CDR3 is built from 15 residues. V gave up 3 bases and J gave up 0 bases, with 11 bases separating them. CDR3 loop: CASSSQTASTDTQYF. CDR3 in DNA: TGCGCCAGCAGCTCCCAGACAGCTAGCACAGATACGCAGTATTTT.

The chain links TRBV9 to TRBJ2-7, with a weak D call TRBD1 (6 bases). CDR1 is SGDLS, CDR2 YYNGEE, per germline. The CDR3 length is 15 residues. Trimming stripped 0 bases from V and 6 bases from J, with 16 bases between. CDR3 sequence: CASSVEGEFHREQYF. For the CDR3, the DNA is TGTGCCAGCAGCGTAGAGGGGGAGTTTCATCGCGAGCAGTACTTC.

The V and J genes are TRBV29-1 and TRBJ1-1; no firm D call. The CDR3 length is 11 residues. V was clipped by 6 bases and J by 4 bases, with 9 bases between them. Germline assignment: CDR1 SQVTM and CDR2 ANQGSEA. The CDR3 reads CSVARGTEAFF. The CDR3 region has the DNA TGCAGCGTCGCTAGAGGCACTGAAGCTTTCTTT.

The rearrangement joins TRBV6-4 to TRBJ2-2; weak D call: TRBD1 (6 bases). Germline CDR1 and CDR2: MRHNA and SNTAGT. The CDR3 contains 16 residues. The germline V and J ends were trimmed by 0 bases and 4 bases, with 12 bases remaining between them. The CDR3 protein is CASSDSVQGFTGELFF. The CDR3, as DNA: TGTGCCAGCAGTGACTCGGTACAGGGTTTCACCGGGGAGCTGTTTTTT.

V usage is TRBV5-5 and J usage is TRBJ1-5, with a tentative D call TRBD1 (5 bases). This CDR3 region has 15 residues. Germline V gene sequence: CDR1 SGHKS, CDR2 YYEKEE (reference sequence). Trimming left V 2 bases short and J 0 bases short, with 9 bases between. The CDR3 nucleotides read TGTGCCAGCAGCTTTGGGGCAAATAGCAATCAGCCCCAGCATTTT. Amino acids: CASSFGANSNQPQHF.

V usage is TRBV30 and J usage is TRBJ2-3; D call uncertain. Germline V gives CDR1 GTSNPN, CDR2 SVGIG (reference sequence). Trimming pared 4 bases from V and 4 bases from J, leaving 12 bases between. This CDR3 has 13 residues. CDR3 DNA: TGTGCCTGGAATCCCCATTCCCCAGATACGCAGTATTTT. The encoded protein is CAWNPHSPDTQYF.

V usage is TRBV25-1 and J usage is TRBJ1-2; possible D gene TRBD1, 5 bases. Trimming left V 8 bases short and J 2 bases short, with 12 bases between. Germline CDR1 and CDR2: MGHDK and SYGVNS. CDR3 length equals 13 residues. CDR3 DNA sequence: TGTGCCAGCGGGGCCTCACGAAACTATGGCTACACCTTC. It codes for CASGASRNYGYTF.

The CDR3 DNA follows: TGTGCCAGCAGCGCGGGACAGCGAAATTCACCCCTCCACTTT. Its translation: CASSAGQRNSPLHF. The chain recombines TRBV7-9 with TRBJ1-6; 7 bases fit TRBD1. With V trimmed by 5 bases and J by 7 bases, 5 bases remained unmatched. The germline CDR1 and CDR2 sequences are SEHNR and FQNEAQ (reference sequence). The CDR3 is 14 residues long.

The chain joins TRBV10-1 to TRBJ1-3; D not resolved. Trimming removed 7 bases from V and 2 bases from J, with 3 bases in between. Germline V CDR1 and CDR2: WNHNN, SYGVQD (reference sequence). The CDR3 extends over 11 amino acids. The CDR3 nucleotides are TGCGCCAGCACGGCTGGAAACACCATATATTTT. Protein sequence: CASTAGNTIYF.

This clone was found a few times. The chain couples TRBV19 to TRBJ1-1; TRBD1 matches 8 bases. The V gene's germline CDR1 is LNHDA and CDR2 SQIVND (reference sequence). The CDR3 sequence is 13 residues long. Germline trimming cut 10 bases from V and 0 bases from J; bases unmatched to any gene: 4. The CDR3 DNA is TGTGCCACCCGGACAGGGATGAACACTGAAGCTTTCTTT. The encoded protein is CATRTGMNTEAFF.

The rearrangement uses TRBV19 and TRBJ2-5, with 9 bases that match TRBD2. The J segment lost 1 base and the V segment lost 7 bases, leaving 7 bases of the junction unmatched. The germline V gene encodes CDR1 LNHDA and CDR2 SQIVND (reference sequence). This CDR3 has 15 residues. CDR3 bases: TGTGCCAGTATGATGCTAGCGGGGCCCCAAGAGACCCAGTACTTC. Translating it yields CASMMLAGPQETQYF.

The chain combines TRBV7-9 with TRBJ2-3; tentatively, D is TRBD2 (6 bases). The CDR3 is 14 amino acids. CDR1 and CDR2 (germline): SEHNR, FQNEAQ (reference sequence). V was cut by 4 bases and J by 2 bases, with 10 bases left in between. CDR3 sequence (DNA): TGTGCCAGCAGCTGGGAGGAGATCACAGATACGCAGTATTTT. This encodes CASSWEEITDTQYF.

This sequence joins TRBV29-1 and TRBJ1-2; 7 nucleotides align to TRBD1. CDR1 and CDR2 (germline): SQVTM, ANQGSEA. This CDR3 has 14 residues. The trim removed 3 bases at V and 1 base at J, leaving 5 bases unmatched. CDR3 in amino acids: CSVETGLYNYGYTF. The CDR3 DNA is TGCAGCGTTGAGACAGGGCTATATAACTATGGCTACACCTTC. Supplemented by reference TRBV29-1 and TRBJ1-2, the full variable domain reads SAVISQKPSRDICQRGTSLTIQCQVDSQVTMMFWYRQQPGQSLTLIATANQGSEATYESGFVIDKFPISRPNLTFSTLTVSNMSPEDSSIYLCSVETGLYNYGYTFGSGTRLTVV.

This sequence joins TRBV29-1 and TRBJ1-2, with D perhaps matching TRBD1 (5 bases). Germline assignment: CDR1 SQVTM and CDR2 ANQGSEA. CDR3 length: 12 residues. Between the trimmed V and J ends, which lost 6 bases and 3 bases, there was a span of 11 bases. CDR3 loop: CSVVGGDYGYTF. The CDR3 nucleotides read TGCAGCGTAGTCGGGGGGGACTATGGCTACACCTTC.

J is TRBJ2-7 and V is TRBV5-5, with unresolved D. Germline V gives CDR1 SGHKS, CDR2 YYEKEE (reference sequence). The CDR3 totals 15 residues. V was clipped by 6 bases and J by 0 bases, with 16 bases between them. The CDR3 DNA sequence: TGTGCCAGCATCCCTTCGTCGGAGAACTCCTACGAGCAGTACTTC. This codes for CASIPSSENSYEQYF.

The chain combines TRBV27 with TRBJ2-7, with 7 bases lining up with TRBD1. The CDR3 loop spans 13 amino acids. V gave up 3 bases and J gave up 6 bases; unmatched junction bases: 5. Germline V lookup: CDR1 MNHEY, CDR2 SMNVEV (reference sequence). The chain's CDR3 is CASSFRQGGEQYF. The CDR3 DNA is TGTGCCAGCAGTTTTCGACAGGGTGGCGAGCAGTACTTC.

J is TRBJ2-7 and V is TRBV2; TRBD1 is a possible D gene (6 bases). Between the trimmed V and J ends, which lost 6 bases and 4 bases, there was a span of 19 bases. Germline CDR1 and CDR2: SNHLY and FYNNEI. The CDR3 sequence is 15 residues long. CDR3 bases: TGTGCCAGCAGCCACAACAGGGTCTCCGGGTACGAGCAGTACTTC. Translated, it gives CASSHNRVSGYEQYF.

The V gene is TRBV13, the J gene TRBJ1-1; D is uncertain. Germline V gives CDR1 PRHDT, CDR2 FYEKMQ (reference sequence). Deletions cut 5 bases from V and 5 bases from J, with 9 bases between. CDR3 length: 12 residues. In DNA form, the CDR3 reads TGTGCCAGCAGCAAAGGAGGGACTGAAGCTTTCTTT. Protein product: CASSKGGTEAFF.

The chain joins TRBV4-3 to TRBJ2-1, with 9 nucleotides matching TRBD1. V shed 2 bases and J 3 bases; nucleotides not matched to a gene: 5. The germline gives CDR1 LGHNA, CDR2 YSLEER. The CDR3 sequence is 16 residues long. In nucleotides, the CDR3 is TGCGCCAGCAGCCAAACAGGGGGCGAAGGCTACAATGAGCAGTTCTTC. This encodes CASSQTGGEGYNEQFF.

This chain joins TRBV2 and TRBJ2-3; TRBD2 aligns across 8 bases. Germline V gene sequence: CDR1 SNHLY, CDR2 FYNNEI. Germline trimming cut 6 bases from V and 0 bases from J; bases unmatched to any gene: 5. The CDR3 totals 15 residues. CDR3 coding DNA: TGTGCCAGCAGGGGAGCGGGAGTAAGCACAGATACGCAGTATTTT. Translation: CASRGAGVSTDTQYF.

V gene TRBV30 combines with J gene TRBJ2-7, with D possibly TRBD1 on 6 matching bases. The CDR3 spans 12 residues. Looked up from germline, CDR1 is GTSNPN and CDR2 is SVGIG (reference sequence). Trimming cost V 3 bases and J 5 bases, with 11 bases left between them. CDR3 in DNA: TGTGCCTGGAGCTACAGGGTCGACGAGCAGTACTTC. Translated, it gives CAWSYRVDEQYF.

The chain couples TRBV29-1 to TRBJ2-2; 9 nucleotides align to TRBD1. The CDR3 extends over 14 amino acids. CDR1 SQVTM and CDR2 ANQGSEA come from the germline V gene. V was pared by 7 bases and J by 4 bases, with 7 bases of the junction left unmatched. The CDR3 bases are TGCAGCGCCGACAGGGGGATAGGCACCGGGGAGCTGTTTTTT. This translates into CSADRGIGTGELFF.

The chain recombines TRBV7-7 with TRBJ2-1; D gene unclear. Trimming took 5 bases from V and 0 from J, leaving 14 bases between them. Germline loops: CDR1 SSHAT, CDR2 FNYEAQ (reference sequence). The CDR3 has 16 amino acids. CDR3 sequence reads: CASSPLPRSSYNEQFF. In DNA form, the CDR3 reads TGTGCCAGCAGCCCCCTACCGAGGAGCTCCTACAATGAGCAGTTCTTC.

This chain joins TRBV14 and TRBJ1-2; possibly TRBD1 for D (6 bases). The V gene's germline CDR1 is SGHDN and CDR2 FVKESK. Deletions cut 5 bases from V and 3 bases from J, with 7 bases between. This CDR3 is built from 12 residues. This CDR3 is CASSWGHYGYTF. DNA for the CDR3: TGTGCCAGCAGCTGGGGGCACTATGGCTACACCTTC.

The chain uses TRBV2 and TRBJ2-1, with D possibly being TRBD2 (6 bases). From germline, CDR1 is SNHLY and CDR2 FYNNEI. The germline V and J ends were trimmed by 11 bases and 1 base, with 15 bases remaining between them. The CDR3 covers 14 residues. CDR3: CAVPGLHSYNEQFF. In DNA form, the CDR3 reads TGTGCCGTGCCGGGACTCCATTCCTACAATGAGCAGTTCTTC.

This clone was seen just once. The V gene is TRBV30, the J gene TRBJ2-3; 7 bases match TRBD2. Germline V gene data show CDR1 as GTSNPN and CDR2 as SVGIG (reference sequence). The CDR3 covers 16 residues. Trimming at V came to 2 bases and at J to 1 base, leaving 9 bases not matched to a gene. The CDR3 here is CAWSWGGRAGTDTQYF. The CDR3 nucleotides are TGTGCCTGGAGTTGGGGGGGGAGGGCAGGCACAGATACGCAGTATTTT.

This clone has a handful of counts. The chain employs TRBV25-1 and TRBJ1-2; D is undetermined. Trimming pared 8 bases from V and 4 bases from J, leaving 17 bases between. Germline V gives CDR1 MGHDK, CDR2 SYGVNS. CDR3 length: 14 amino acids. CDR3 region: CASSAGYSGYGYTF. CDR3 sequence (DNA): TGTGCCAGCTCAGCCGGGTATTCGGGCTATGGCTACACCTTC.

The CDR3, as DNA: TGTGCCAGCAGTTACTCATGGCAGGCGAACACCGGGGAGCTGTTTTTT. Translated: CASSYSWQANTGELFF. The gene calls are TRBV6-5 and TRBJ2-2; D is uncertain. Per germline, CDR1 MNHEY and CDR2 SVGAGI. V shed 0 bases and J shed 0 bases, with 8 bases lying between them. The CDR3 consists of 16 residues.

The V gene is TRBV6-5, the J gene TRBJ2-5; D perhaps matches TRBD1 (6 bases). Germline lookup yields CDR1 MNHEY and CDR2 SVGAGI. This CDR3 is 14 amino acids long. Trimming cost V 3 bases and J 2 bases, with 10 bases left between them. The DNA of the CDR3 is TGTGCCAGCAGTTATGGACAGATACAAGAGACCCAGTACTTC. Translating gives CASSYGQIQETQYF.